The 14 T cell receptor beta chains given below trace back to one sample, sequenced in a study of blood T cell repertoires in COVID-19. Sequencing was performed with immunoSEQ multiplex PCR; in TCRdb, only in-frame clones are kept and a portion is missing. Found here are 60,000 or so clones, roughly 88% of them singletons; the top ten hold roughly 1.7%. Material: peripheral blood. The receptors here all came from a human donor in a cohort sampled during active COVID-19.

The J gene is TRBJ2-7, the V gene TRBV28; TRBD1 matches 9 bases. Germline V gene sequence: CDR1 MDHEN, CDR2 SYDVKM. V lost 8 bases, J lost 2 bases, and 4 bases stayed unmatched. The CDR3 runs 13 residues. Here the CDR3 reads CASWDRAPYEQYF. The CDR3, as DNA: TGTGCCAGCTGGGACAGGGCCCCCTACGAGCAGTACTTC.

The V call is TRBV29-1, the J call TRBJ1-4; the match to TRBD1 covers 7 bases. The CDR3 runs to 15 residues. CDR1 SQVTM and CDR2 ANQGSEA come from the germline V gene. V was clipped by 7 bases and J by 2 bases; unmatched bases: 10. The CDR3 reads CSARTGTATNEKLFF. The CDR3 DNA reads TGCAGCGCAAGAACCGGGACAGCGACTAATGAAAAACTGTTTTTT.

The DNA of the CDR3 is TGCAGCGTGACAACAAGCGGGAGAGCAGATACGCAGTATTTT. Its protein is CSVTTSGRADTQYF. The V gene is TRBV29-1, the J gene TRBJ2-3; 8 bases are a match to TRBD2. CDR1 is SQVTM and CDR2 is ANQGSEA in the germline V gene. The V and J ends lost 6 bases and 4 bases, in that order; junction bases with no gene match: 9. The CDR3 loop spans 14 amino acids.

This sequence joins TRBV11-2 and TRBJ2-7; 7 bases are shared with TRBD1. CDR3 size: 13 residues. V was clipped by 4 bases and J by 3 bases; unmatched bases: 3. The germline V gene has CDR1 SGHAT and CDR2 FQNNGV. CDR3 nucleotide sequence: TGTGCCAGCAGCTGGGGACAGCACTACGAGCAGTACTTC. Encoded protein: CASSWGQHYEQYF.

This clone has only a few counts. As DNA, the CDR3 is TGTGCCAGCAGTTACTCACGGGACAGCCATCAGCCCCAGCATTTT. It translates to CASSYSRDSHQPQHF. This chain uses TRBV6-5 with TRBJ1-5, with TRBD1 identical over 7 bases. The V gene end was trimmed by 0 bases and the J gene end by 5 bases; junction bases not matched to a gene: 4. Germline loops: CDR1 MNHEY, CDR2 SVGAGI. The CDR3 is 15 residues long.

This clone was counted once. The chain is built from TRBV7-3 and TRBJ2-1; 9 bases line up with TRBD2. Germline assignment: CDR1 SGHTA and CDR2 FQGTGA. The V and J ends lost 2 bases and 1 base, in that order; junction bases with no gene match: 9. This CDR3 contains 18 residues. The CDR3 region has the DNA TGTGCCAGCAGCTTAGCTACTAGCGGGCCACCATCCTACAATGAGCAGTTCTTC. Translating it yields CASSLATSGPPSYNEQFF.

The chain links TRBV19 to TRBJ1-5, with D unclear. This CDR3 contains 14 residues. V shed 5 bases and J shed 2 bases, with 10 bases lying between them. CDR1 is LNHDA and CDR2 is SQIVND in the germline V gene (reference sequence). The CDR3 loop is CASSGQARNQPQHF. In nucleotides, the CDR3 is TGTGCCAGTAGTGGTCAGGCGCGCAATCAGCCCCAGCATTTT.

V gene TRBV5-1 combines with J gene TRBJ2-5; 7 bases agree with TRBD1. Unmatched junction bases numbered 8, after V lost 2 bases and J lost 4 bases. This CDR3 has 15 residues. The germline V gene encodes CDR1 SGHRS and CDR2 YFSETQ. CDR3 in amino acids: CASSLVLGQRETQYF. As DNA, the CDR3 is TGCGCCAGCAGCTTAGTCTTGGGACAGCGAGAGACCCAGTACTTC.

The V gene is TRBV7-2, the J gene TRBJ2-4; D might be TRBD2 (5 bases). From germline, CDR1 is SGHTA and CDR2 FQGNSA. The V end was cut by 1 base, the J end by 3 bases, with 13 bases between. The CDR3 has 16 residues. DNA for the CDR3: TGTGCCAGCAGCTTAGACGGGGTATATGTCAAAAACATTCAGTACTTC. It is translated as CASSLDGVYVKNIQYF.

The V gene is TRBV7-9, the J gene TRBJ2-7; possibly TRBD1 for D (5 bases). The CDR3 is made up of 14 amino acids. Germline CDR1 and CDR2: SEHNR and FQNEAQ (reference sequence). Trimming removed 6 bases at V and 5 bases at J, with 17 bases between. The CDR3 reads CASRGKDNLNEQYF. The CDR3 bases are TGTGCCAGCAGAGGAAAGGACAACTTGAACGAGCAGTACTTC.

The sample holds one count of this clone. The V gene is TRBV19, the J gene TRBJ1-1; 9 bases agree with TRBD1. V dropped 6 bases and J dropped 8; count of bases not matched to a gene: 7. The length of the CDR3 is 13 residues. The germline V gene encodes CDR1 LNHDA and CDR2 SQIVND (reference sequence). The CDR3 is CASSGTGLGEAFF. As DNA, the CDR3 is TGTGCCAGTAGCGGGACAGGGCTGGGGGAAGCTTTCTTT.

The chain carries TRBV2 and TRBJ1-4; D call uncertain. The V gene lost 5 bases and the J gene lost 4 bases, with 14 bases spanning the gap. The CDR3 totals 15 residues. The germline V gene encodes CDR1 SNHLY and CDR2 FYNNEI. CDR3 nucleotides: TGTGCCAGCAGTCGGGAGTCTCCCATTAATGAAAAACTGTTTTTT. Protein product: CASSRESPINEKLFF.

This chain connects TRBV24-1 to TRBJ1-2, with 8 positions matching TRBD1. The V gene end was trimmed by 9 bases and the J gene end by 7 bases; junction bases not matched to a gene: 9. Germline CDR1 is KGHDR and CDR2 is SFDVKD. CDR3 length: 13 residues. CDR3 in amino acids: CATSTGTGSGYTF. CDR3 bases: TGTGCCACCTCGACTGGGACAGGTAGTGGCTACACCTTC.

The rearrangement links TRBV4-1 to TRBJ2-2, with D possibly matching TRBD2 (5 bases). V lost 5 bases and J 6 bases, leaving 10 bases between the germline ends. The germline V gene encodes CDR1 MGHRA and CDR2 YSYEKL. The CDR3 covers 13 residues. The CDR3 region is CASSENGAGELFF. CDR3 DNA: TGCGCCAGCAGCGAAAACGGGGCCGGGGAGCTGTTTTTT.